This entry describes one TCR beta chain. Antigen specificity is unknown. This record comes from a study of Ad26.COV2.S vaccination and SARS-CoV-2 variants. For the study at large: COV1001, an Ad26.COV2.S trial, supplied this vaccine-arm donor. The study's findings and limits: Assessments of TCR breadth and depth may have underestimated the total T cell responses.

Germline loops: CDR1 MNHEY, CDR2 SMNVEV (reference sequence). The CDR3 extends over 12 amino acids. V dropped 7 bases and J dropped 9; count of bases not matched to a gene: 8. As for treatment: over 15 received Ad26.COV2.S at low or high dose, single or two shots; roughly five received placebo; per-sample allocation not given. Samples came from day 63 after the first vaccine or placebo injection. An adult aged 18-55 years in Boston served as the donor. The protocol was immunoSEQ multiplex PCR, while the TCRdb copy is restricted to in-frame clones and leaves out a portion. The sample shows 400,000 or so clones, 80% to 90% of them seen only once.

This specimen was peripheral blood, taken in a trial of Ad26.COV2.S vaccine versus placebo. This TCR was sampled from a person aged 18 to 65 who received the Ad26.COV2.S COVID-19 vaccine or a placebo. This chain uses TRBV27 with TRBJ1-1; 7 nucleotides line up with TRBD1. The CDR3 nucleotides read TGTGCCAGCAAAGGGGGCCCGGGGAAAGCTTTCTTT. It yields the protein CASKGGPGKAFF.